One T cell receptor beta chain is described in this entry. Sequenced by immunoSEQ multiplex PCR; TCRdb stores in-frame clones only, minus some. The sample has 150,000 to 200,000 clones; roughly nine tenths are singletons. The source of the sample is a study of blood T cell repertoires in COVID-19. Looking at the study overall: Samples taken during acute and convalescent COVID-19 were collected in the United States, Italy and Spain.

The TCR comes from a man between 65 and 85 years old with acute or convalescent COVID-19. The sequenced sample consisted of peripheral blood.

CDR3 region: CAIHRDSYGYTF. The CDR3 bases are TGTGCCATTCACCGGGACAGCTATGGCTACACCTTC. The genes are TRBV28 and TRBJ1-2, with TRBD1 matching 7 bases. Germline lookup yields CDR1 MDHEN and CDR2 SYDVKM. The CDR3 extends over 12 amino acids. J gave up 4 bases and V 10 bases, and 6 bases lay outside the gene matches.